The clone carrying this TCR beta chain was found many times. Germline CDR1 is SGHRS and CDR2 is YFSETQ. This CDR3 has 14 amino acids. V shed 1 base and J 5 bases; nucleotides not matched to a gene: 0. The data were obtained in a study of blood T cell repertoires in COVID-19. On the study more broadly: The United States, Italy and Spain supplied acute and convalescent COVID-19 samples. The cDNA or gDNA used as material had been derived from T cells, B-cell-depleted T cells, or PBMCs.

Data came from immunoSEQ multiplex PCR; TCRdb stores just in-frame clones and leaves some out. The sample yields around 220,000 clones, roughly 89% seen once. The TCR comes from a woman aged 35 to 49 who had recovered from COVID-19. J is TRBJ1-6 and V is TRBV5-1, with 7 nucleotides matching TRBD1. Sequencing was done on a sample of PBMCs or T cells enriched from blood (not recorded which). The CDR3 DNA follows: TGCGCCAGCAGCTTGCAGGGGGATAATTCACCCCTCCACTTT. Protein: CASSLQGDNSPLHF.